This TCR beta chain is from a study of siplizumab effects on memory and regulatory T cells. General observations from the study: Among sequences traceable to unstimulated CD4+ memory cells, alloreactive ones were significantly reduced by siplizumab.

Turning to this clone: What it binds is not known.

The CDR3 covers 13 residues. Between the trimmed V and J ends, which lost 4 bases and 1 base, there was a span of 10 bases. The germline gives CDR1 SQVTM, CDR2 ANQGSEA. For every sample, 75,000 to 100,000 TCR templates were assayed. The assay was immunoSEQ multiplex PCR, and TCRdb's table has in-frame clones only and misses some. Of about 100,000 clones listed, about 90% were seen once; the top ten hold under 0.15%. This TCR was sampled from a human donor in good health. The sample taken for sequencing was CD4+ T cells sorted from blood. V usage is TRBV29-1 and J usage is TRBJ1-1, with D unclear. This chain's CDR3 is CSVAQMGNTEAFF. The CDR3 DNA follows: TGCAGCGTTGCTCAGATGGGGAACACTGAAGCTTTCTTT.